This TCR beta chain was documented in a study of blood T cell repertoires in COVID-19 (dated by TCRdb to 2018 to 2021). The study in broad terms: Samples covering the acute and convalescent phases of COVID-19 were provided by collaborators in the United States, Italy and Spain. The material from the prospective study consisted of cDNA or gDNA derived from T cells, B-cell-depleted T cells, or PBMCs. The dataset comprised deeply sampled blood TCRbeta repertoires from subjects exposed to, actively infected with, or recovered from COVID-19. The repertoires were released in a freely available public database intended as a resource for research on the immune response to SARS-CoV-2. Samples were obtained from the ongoing ImmuneRACE study (first 160 participants) and from roughly 1,300 subjects provided by 6 global collaborators. The sample metadata nearly always contained a de-identified subject ID, COVID-19 status, age in years and sex. Where available, HLA class I and class II types were obtained from metadata supplied by the sample provider rather than from assay-based typing. The full study reports these points: The quantity of clinical and demographic metadata differed by source and by participant and was supplied without curation.

Per the germline V gene, SGHAT is the CDR1 and FQNNGV is the CDR2. After removal of 5 bases from V and 0 bases from J, the junction retains 15 bases not matched to a gene. The CDR3 covers 19 residues, taking in both the cysteine and the phenylalanine. Here the CDR3 DNA is all that survives: 57 bases in frame from base 1. TCRbeta CDR3 regions were amplified from genomic DNA by means of the immunoSEQ Assay, a bias-controlled multiplex PCR. For the original study's pipeline: The number of nucleated cells in each sample was estimated from the amplification of reference gene primers within the assay. To quantify the absolute abundance of each unique TCRbeta CDR3 rearrangement, sequence reads were collapsed and filtered. For each sample, productive Simpson clonality was calculated as the square root of Simpson's diversity index across productive rearrangements. The immuneACCESS repertoire file appears here via TCRdb, limited to in-frame rearrangements. These files lack a portion of the clones; in checked studies, under half of the deficit traces to unresolved V genes, and the cause of the others is not known. Clonal size and the V and J genes are those of that table, whereas D and trimming came from the DNA. The sample table lists approximately 140,000 clones, approximately 80% of them with a count of one. The ten largest clones add up to about 7% of the sample.

Points on this clone: This clone's antigen is unknown. Within one base of it there is no much larger clone, and no base qualities were kept.

The collaborating institutions used their own protocols to collect whole blood in K2EDTA tubes. For TCRbeta analysis, collaborators shipped samples in one of three forms: frozen whole blood, isolated PBMCs, or DNA extracted from either of those sample types. This clonotype originated in a human donor in a cohort sampled during active COVID-19. Recombination connected TRBV11-2 to TRBJ2-1, with 8 junctional bases fitting TRBD2. The sequenced material came from peripheral blood. The DNA sequence is TGTGCCAGCAGCCCCAGTGCCCAGGGCGGGACTAGCTCCTACAATGAGCAGTTCTTC. This gives the protein CASSPSAQGGTSSYNEQFF.